Listed below are T cell receptor beta chains from one sample, sequenced in a study of PD-1 blockade in classical Hodgkin lymphoma. Produced via immunoSEQ multiplex PCR; TCRdb's table is partial and in-frame only. The sample consists of 40,000 to 65,000 clones, roughly 80% of them appearing once. Specimen: peripheral blood mononuclear cells (PBMCs), collected at baseline. Receptors were obtained from a human donor with classical Hodgkin lymphoma. Both conserved end residues are part of each CDR3. The D gene is left open where the match is weak. Not all rows give a size; the values are once, few, many and, for expanded clones, a class.

J: TRBJ1-2; size: .; length: 13; V: TRBV10-3; D: .; CDR3: CAISESDNYGYTF; DNA: TGTGCCATCAGTGAGTCAGATAACTATGGCTACACCTTC
J: TRBJ1-4; size: .; length: 14; V: TRBV7-9; D: TRBD1; CDR3: CASSYTTGGEKLFF; DNA: TGTGCCAGCAGCTACACCACAGGGGGTGAAAAACTGTTTTTT
J: TRBJ1-2; size: .; length: 13; V: TRBV10-3; D: TRBD1; CDR3: CATRGDLGYGYTF; DNA: TGTGCCACCAGGGGGGATCTGGGCTATGGCTACACCTTC
J: TRBJ1-1; size: .; length: 14; V: TRBV2; D: TRBD1; CDR3: CASSDRTGYTEAFF; DNA: TGTGCCAGCAGTGATCGGACAGGGTATACTGAAGCTTTCTTT
J: TRBJ2-5; size: .; length: 13; V: TRBV7-9; D: .; CDR3: CASSLVRVETQYF; DNA: TGTGCCAGCAGCTTAGTAAGGGTAGAGACCCAGTACTTC
J: TRBJ2-3; size: .; length: 16; V: TRBV5-6; D: .; CDR3: CASSAWAGLGTDTQYF; DNA: TGTGCCAGCAGCGCGTGGGCAGGGCTGGGGACAGATACGCAGTATTTT
J: TRBJ2-2; size: .; length: 13; V: TRBV29-1; D: .; CDR3: CSVDRLNTGELFF; DNA: TGCAGCGTTGATCGACTGAACACCGGGGAGCTGTTTTTT
J: TRBJ2-5; size: .; length: 12; V: TRBV7-2; D: .; CDR3: CASSLGQETQYF; DNA: TGTGCCAGCAGCTTAGGACAAGAGACCCAGTACTTC
J: TRBJ1-5; size: few; length: 13; V: TRBV28; D: .; CDR3: CASSFSSNQPQHF; DNA: TGTGCCAGCAGTTTTAGTAGCAATCAGCCCCAGCATTTT
J: TRBJ1-2; size: once; length: 13; V: TRBV29-1; D: .; CDR3: CSVAAGGNYGYTF; DNA: TGCAGCGTTGCGGCCGGGGGCAACTATGGCTACACCTTC
J: TRBJ2-5; size: .; length: 14; V: TRBV6-5; D: .; CDR3: CASSYATFGETQYF; DNA: TGTGCCAGCAGTTACGCGACGTTTGGAGAGACCCAGTACTTC
J: TRBJ1-5; size: .; length: 15; V: TRBV19; D: .; CDR3: CASSILGNSNQPQHF; DNA: TGTGCCAGTAGTATTTTAGGGAATAGCAATCAGCCCCAGCATTTT
J: TRBJ1-1; size: .; length: 15; V: TRBV7-2; D: .; CDR3: CASSPADRRWTEAFF; DNA: TGTGCCAGCAGCCCTGCTGACAGGCGGTGGACTGAAGCTTTCTTT
J: TRBJ1-1; size: .; length: 13; V: TRBV7-9; D: .; CDR3: CASSLEWEGKAFF; DNA: TGTGCCAGCAGCTTAGAGTGGGAAGGAAAAGCTTTCTTT
J: TRBJ2-1; size: once; length: 15; V: TRBV30; D: TRBD2; CDR3: CAWGKLAGGSGEQFF; DNA: TGTGCCTGGGGAAAGTTAGCGGGAGGATCAGGAGAGCAGTTCTTC
J: TRBJ1-1; size: few; length: 14; V: TRBV5-1; D: TRBD1; CDR3: CASSLTDRVGEAFF; DNA: TGCGCCAGCAGCTTAACGGACAGGGTTGGTGAAGCTTTCTTT
J: TRBJ2-1; size: .; length: 17; V: TRBV18; D: .; CDR3: CASSPINGGSSYNEQFF; DNA: TGTGCCAGCTCACCGATTAATGGGGGGAGCTCCTACAATGAGCAGTTCTTC
J: TRBJ2-2; size: .; length: 18; V: TRBV4-3; D: TRBD1; CDR3: CASSQSRTGGIDTGELFF; DNA: TGCGCCAGCAGCCAGTCACGGACAGGGGGTATTGACACCGGGGAGCTGTTTTTT
J: TRBJ2-5; size: .; length: 11; V: TRBV14; D: .; CDR3: CASSQTETQYF; DNA: TGTGCCAGCAGCCAGACAGAGACCCAGTACTTC
J: TRBJ2-7; size: .; length: 17; V: TRBV4-2; D: TRBD1; CDR3: CASSQEGVRQGRYEQYF; DNA: TGTGCCAGCAGCCAAGAGGGAGTGAGACAGGGCCGCTACGAGCAGTACTTC
J: TRBJ1-5; size: once; length: 14; V: TRBV11-2; D: TRBD1; CDR3: CASSKQGGNQPQHF; DNA: TGTGCCAGCAGTAAACAGGGGGGAAATCAGCCCCAGCATTTT
J: TRBJ2-7; size: .; length: 13; V: TRBV7-6; D: .; CDR3: CASSSTQGYEQYF; DNA: TGTGCCAGCAGCTCAACACAGGGCTACGAGCAGTACTTC
J: TRBJ2-6; size: once; length: 17; V: TRBV15; D: .; CDR3: CATSRDSGFAGANVLTF; DNA: TGTGCCACCAGCAGAGATTCGGGATTCGCCGGGGCCAACGTCCTGACTTTC
J: TRBJ2-1; size: .; length: 18; V: TRBV9; D: TRBD1; CDR3: CASSPTTGATFSYNEQFF; DNA: TGTGCCAGCAGCCCAACGACAGGGGCGACCTTCTCCTACAATGAGCAGTTCTTC
J: TRBJ1-3; size: .; length: 13; V: TRBV30; D: .; CDR3: CAWSVLRGNTIYF; DNA: TGTGCCTGGAGTGTACTCCGGGGAAACACCATATATTTT
J: TRBJ1-1; size: .; length: 16; V: TRBV5-6; D: .; CDR3: CASSPRGQNGPTEAFF; DNA: TGTGCCAGCAGCCCCAGGGGACAAAATGGCCCCACTGAAGCTTTCTTT
J: TRBJ1-2; size: .; length: 14; V: TRBV5-4; D: .; CDR3: CASSSQGGSYGYTF; DNA: TGTGCCAGCAGCTCGCAGGGAGGTAGCTATGGCTACACCTTC
J: TRBJ1-2; size: .; length: 14; V: TRBV6-6; D: .; CDR3: CASSSGTYLYGYTF; DNA: TGTGCCAGCAGTTCAGGGACATACCTCTATGGCTACACCTTC
J: TRBJ1-1; size: few; length: 12; V: TRBV6-6; D: .; CDR3: CASGVLNTEAFF; DNA: TGTGCCAGCGGCGTCCTGAACACTGAAGCTTTCTTT
J: TRBJ1-2; size: once; length: 15; V: TRBV5-1; D: TRBD1; CDR3: CASSLTDRGVDGYTF; DNA: TGCGCCAGCAGTTTAACGGACAGGGGAGTAGATGGCTACACCTTC
J: TRBJ2-1; size: .; length: 15; V: TRBV4-1; D: .; CDR3: CASSQGGNSYNEQFF; DNA: TGCGCCAGCAGCCAAGGGGGGAACTCCTACAATGAGCAGTTCTTC
J: TRBJ2-2; size: .; length: 15; V: TRBV11-3; D: TRBD2; CDR3: CASSLLAGVPGELFF; DNA: TGTGCCAGCAGCTTATTGGCGGGAGTCCCCGGGGAGCTGTTTTTT
J: TRBJ1-2; size: .; length: 17; V: TRBV4-3; D: TRBD1; CDR3: CASSQDGSRGEYYGYTF; DNA: TGCGCCAGCAGCCAAGATGGATCCAGGGGGGAGTACTATGGCTACACCTTC
J: TRBJ2-7; size: .; length: 12; V: TRBV11-2; D: .; CDR3: CASSFQSYEQYF; DNA: TGTGCCAGCAGCTTCCAGTCCTACGAGCAGTACTTC
J: TRBJ2-7; size: .; length: 12; V: TRBV2; D: .; CDR3: CASSTDYSEQYF; DNA: TGTGCCAGCAGTACAGATTATAGCGAGCAGTACTTC
J: TRBJ1-5; size: .; length: 14; V: TRBV5-5; D: .; CDR3: CASSWRDSNQPQHF; DNA: TGTGCCAGCAGCTGGAGGGATAGCAATCAGCCCCAGCATTTT
J: TRBJ1-2; size: .; length: 15; V: TRBV4-3; D: .; CDR3: CASSEEDGANYGYTF; DNA: TGCGCCAGCAGCGAGGAGGACGGAGCTAACTATGGCTACACCTTC
J: TRBJ2-3; size: .; length: 13; V: TRBV2; D: TRBD1; CDR3: CASSGQGTDTQYF; DNA: TGTGCCAGCAGTGGACAGGGAACAGATACGCAGTATTTT
J: TRBJ2-3; size: .; length: 16; V: TRBV5-1; D: TRBD2; CDR3: CASSLDLAGGPRTQYF; DNA: TGCGCCAGCAGCTTGGACCTAGCGGGAGGGCCGCGTACGCAGTATTTT
J: TRBJ1-1; size: few; length: 13; V: TRBV29-1; D: .; CDR3: CSVEGQVNTEAFF; DNA: TGCAGCGTTGAAGGTCAAGTAAACACTGAAGCTTTCTTT
J: TRBJ1-3; size: .; length: 17; V: TRBV5-1; D: TRBD1; CDR3: CASSLEGQVSAGNTIYF; DNA: TGCGCCAGCAGCTTGGAGGGACAGGTCTCTGCTGGAAACACCATATATTTT
J: TRBJ1-4; size: .; length: 15; V: TRBV7-9; D: .; CDR3: CASSLARGRNEKLFF; DNA: TGTGCCAGCAGCTTAGCCCGGGGCCGGAATGAAAAACTGTTTTTT
J: TRBJ1-2; size: few; length: 13; V: TRBV29-1; D: .; CDR3: CSVVVGGDYGYTF; DNA: TGCAGCGTTGTGGTAGGGGGTGACTATGGCTACACCTTC
J: TRBJ2-7; size: .; length: 16; V: TRBV7-9; D: TRBD2; CDR3: CASSLGGTSISYEQYF; DNA: TGTGCCAGCAGCCTAGGTGGGACTAGCATCTCCTACGAGCAGTACTTC